These 7 T cell receptor beta chains originate from one sample sequenced in a study of post-analysis software for immune sequencing data. Study results and limitations: Higher frequency in patients than in controls was seen for about five TRBV segments, with TRBV5-6, TRBV5-1 and TRBV20-1 among them.

These receptors have no identified antigens. Every TCR beta cDNA library bore unique molecular identifiers. One entry per CDR3 protein, called by TCRdb with MiXCR from the PCR reads. The sample lists about 820,000 distinct CDR3 sequences; roughly 58% were seen once. The sample taken for sequencing was blood. These receptors were obtained from a girl between 10 and 17 years old with multiple sclerosis.

J is TRBJ2-3 and V is TRBV7-2, with 11 bases that match TRBD2. Germline-derived CDR1 and CDR2 are SGHTA and FQGNSA. The CDR3 runs to 16 residues. V lost 5 bases to trimming and J lost 4 bases; unmatched junction nucleotides: 8. The CDR3 region is CASSPLSGGASDTQYF. The DNA of the CDR3 is TGTGCCAGCAGCCCCCTTAGCGGGGGGGCTTCAGATACGCAGTATTTT.

This clonotype was counted between two and nine times. In DNA form, the CDR3 reads TGTGCCAGCAGTTACGCGACAGGGAGAGAGACCCAGTACTTC. It yields the protein CASSYATGRETQYF. This chain joins TRBV6-5 and TRBJ2-5; 7 bases line up with TRBD1. CDR1 is MNHEY and CDR2 is SVGAGI in the germline V gene. J gave up 4 bases and V 2 bases, and 4 bases lay outside the gene matches. The CDR3 runs to 14 residues.

The chain has TRBV12-3 or TRBV12-4 and TRBJ2-1; 7 bases agree with TRBD2. The ends lost 6 bases at V and 10 bases at J; junction bases unmatched: 12. The CDR3 has 14 residues. CDR3 residues: CASRFREGFSEQFF. The CDR3, as DNA: TGTGCCAGCAGATTTAGGGAGGGTTTCAGCGAGCAGTTCTTC.

The sample holds many counts of this clonotype. V and J are TRBV20-1 and TRBJ2-3; 10 bases are shared with TRBD2. Trimming took 6 bases from V and 5 from J; bases not matched to a gene: 8. CDR3 length: 14 amino acids. The germline gives CDR1 DFQATT, CDR2 SNEGSKA (reference sequence). The CDR3 DNA is TGCAGTGCCAAGAGGGCTAGCGGGAGAGATACGCAGTATTTT. It encodes CSAKRASGRDTQYF.

The V call is TRBV4-1, the J call TRBJ2-4; D is unclear. Near its end, the DNA agrees better with TRBJ2-7, so the J call may be wrong. Germline lookup yields CDR1 MGHRA and CDR2 YSYEKL. There are 12 residues in the CDR3. The CDR3 sequence: CASSQALGEQYF. The CDR3 region has the DNA TGCGCCAGCAGCCAAGCCCTTGGCGAGCAGTACTTC.

The chain carries TRBV20-1 and TRBJ2-4; D call uncertain. The CDR3 extends over 14 amino acids. The V gene lost 6 bases and the J gene lost 1 base, with 13 bases spanning the gap. Germline V gene sequence: CDR1 DFQATT, CDR2 SNEGSKA (reference sequence). CDR3 sequence (DNA): TGCAGTGCCCCAGTAGGTAGTGCCAAAAACATTCAGTACTTC. As protein: CSAPVGSAKNIQYF.

The chain joins TRBV6-5 to TRBJ2-7, with D perhaps matching TRBD1 (6 bases). There are 12 residues in the CDR3. The germline gives CDR1 MNHEY, CDR2 SVGAGI. Trimming removed 8 bases from V and 7 bases from J, with 15 bases in between. CDR3 DNA: TGTGCCAGCCGGGACACACGGAGAGAGCAGTACTTC. Translation: CASRDTRREQYF.